Described below is a single T cell receptor (beta chain) sequence and its context. The antigen is unknown. This sample is drawn from a study of cytomegalovirus exposure and HLA in healthy donors. The CDR3 extends over 10 amino acids. V lost 10 bases to trimming and J lost 4 bases, with 6 bases between them. The germline CDR1 and CDR2 sequences are SEHNR and FQNEAQ (reference sequence). Study findings and constraints: Judged likely to be a sequencing artifact was a cluster of highly shared sequence variants.

Amplification used 60 Vbeta primers and 13 Jbeta primers. Produced via immunoSEQ multiplex PCR; TCRdb's table is partial and in-frame only. The sample lists tens of thousands of clones, 78% seen once, with less than 4.5% in the top ten. The sequenced sample consisted of PBMCs. This sequence joins TRBV7-9 and TRBJ2-3; D call uncertain. The TCR comes from a man in his forties in good health and CMV-seronegative. CDR3 coding DNA: TGTGCCACTATTTCAGATACGCAGTATTTT. Encoded protein: CATISDTQYF. Together with reference TRBV7-9 and TRBJ2-3, the CDR3 gives the full variable domain: DTGVSQNPRHKITKRGQNVTFRCDPISEHNRLYWYRQTLGQGPEFLTYFQNEAQLEKSRLLSDRFSAERPKGSFSTLEIQRTEQGDSAMYLCATISDTQYFGPGTRLTVL.